This TCR beta chain was documented in a study of T-cell memory formation after mild COVID-19. The 5'RACE method, run with constant-segment primers, produced TCR alpha and TCR beta cDNA libraries (carrying sample barcodes and UMIs). MiXCR, applied by TCRdb to the 5' RACE reads, yields one record per CDR3 protein. The sample carries roughly 240,000 distinct CDR3 sequences, roughly 17% recorded once. This clonotype occurred a few times. V was clipped by 6 bases and J by 0 bases, with 17 bases between them. Germline CDR1 MNHEY, CDR2 SVGAGI. This CDR3 spans 17 amino acids. The TCR comes from a man younger than 30 who had mild COVID-19 (a few samples of this study predate the infection). Cell type and time point are not known. The sample comprised PBMCs or a T cell subset sorted from them (not recorded which). This sequence joins TRBV6-5 and TRBJ2-2; D ambiguous. The chain's CDR3 is CASSPGTRSSNTGELFF. In DNA, the CDR3 is TGTGCCAGCAGCCCCGGAACCCGGTCCTCGAACACCGGGGAGCTGTTTTTT.